These 22 T cell receptor beta chains were all obtained from the same sample, sequenced in a study of Ad26.COV2.S vaccination and SARS-CoV-2 variants. The treatment: some 19 received Ad26.COV2.S at low or high dose, single or two shots; several received placebo; per-sample allocation not given. Repertoires come from day 63 after the first vaccine or placebo injection. Generated by immunoSEQ multiplex PCR, the TCRdb table keeps only in-frame clones and is missing some. This table holds around 450,000 clones, about 92% found once. The sequencing used peripheral blood, collected in a trial of Ad26.COV2.S vaccine versus placebo. The receptors were sampled from a person between 18 and 59 years old who received the Ad26.COV2.S COVID-19 vaccine or a placebo.

DNA for the CDR3: TGCAGTGCTAGTGACGGGTACGAGCAGTACTTC. Encoded protein: CSASDGYEQYF. The chain uses TRBV20-1 and TRBJ2-7; D ambiguous. V was clipped by 3 bases and J by 4 bases, with 7 bases between them. The germline gives CDR1 DFQATT, CDR2 SNEGSKA (reference sequence). This CDR3 comprises 11 residues.

The chain carries TRBV3-1 (or the pseudogene TRBV3-2) and TRBJ2-5; TRBD2 matches 10 bases. The germline CDR1 and CDR2 sequences are LGHDT and YNNKEL (reference sequence). This CDR3 has 17 residues. V shed 1 base and J 1 base; nucleotides not matched to a gene: 6. DNA of the CDR3: TGTGCCAGCAGCCAAGGTATAGCGGGAGGCCTCCAAGAGACCCAGTACTTC. Protein: CASSQGIAGGLQETQYF.

This rearrangement joins TRBV5-1 to TRBJ2-1; D might be TRBD1 (6 bases). The CDR3 is 12 amino acids. V was cut by 3 bases and J by 8 bases, with 9 bases left in between. In germline, CDR1 is SGHRS, CDR2 YFSETQ. The CDR3 coding sequence is TGCGCCAGCAGCTCACAGGGCTATGAGCAGTTCTTC. Its translation: CASSSQGYEQFF.

The chain joins TRBV6-5 to TRBJ1-1; D is ambiguous. The CDR3 is 13 residues long. V lost 8 bases and J 1 base, leaving 11 bases between the germline ends. Per germline, CDR1 MNHEY and CDR2 SVGAGI. The CDR3 DNA reads as TGTGCCAGCCGGACTCTTCAGAACACTGAAGCTTTCTTT. This encodes CASRTLQNTEAFF.

The gene calls are TRBV12-5 and TRBJ2-2; 7 bases are shared with TRBD1. J lost 5 bases, V lost 1 base, and 7 bases had no gene match. This CDR3 is 16 amino acids long. Germline values: CDR1 LGHNT, CDR2 FRNRAP. CDR3: CASGLADKQGTGELFF. CDR3 nucleotide sequence: TGTGCTAGTGGTTTGGCCGATAAACAGGGGACCGGGGAGCTGTTTTTT.

This chain links TRBV27 with TRBJ2-7, with D unresolved. The germline V and J ends were trimmed by 2 bases and 0 bases, with 14 bases remaining between them. The CDR3 extends over 16 amino acids. CDR1 MNHEY and CDR2 SMNVEV come from the germline V gene (reference sequence). CDR3 coding DNA: TGTGCCAGCAGTTTAAGCCTTAGTAGGAGCTCCTACGAGCAGTACTTC. Protein sequence: CASSLSLSRSSYEQYF.

This clone was picked up one time. CDR3 amino acids: CAWRRTGAKNTQYF. CDR3 bases: TGTGCCTGGAGGCGCACAGGGGCGAAAAATACGCAGTATTTT. The V call is TRBV30, the J call TRBJ2-3; 7 bases are a match to TRBD1. This CDR3 has 14 residues. Germline V CDR1 and CDR2: GTSNPN, SVGIG (reference sequence). After removal of 3 bases from V and 7 bases from J, the junction contained 10 bases not matched to a gene. Looking up the rest from reference TRBV30 and TRBJ2-3 gives the full variable domain: SQTIHQWPATLVQPVGSPLSLECTVEGTSNPNLYWYRQAAGRGLQLLFYSVGIGQISSEVPQNLSASRPQDRQFILSSKKLLLSDSGFYLCAWRRTGAKNTQYFGPGTRLTVL.

V and J are TRBV5-6 and TRBJ2-1, with D uncertain. The CDR3 is made up of 17 amino acids. V was trimmed by 0 bases and J by 0 bases, leaving 13 bases between them. CDR1 and CDR2 from the germline V gene are SGHDT and YYEEEE. CDR3 sequence reads: CASSLGTPQSSYNEQFF. The CDR3 DNA is TGTGCCAGCAGCTTGGGCACTCCACAAAGCTCCTACAATGAGCAGTTCTTC.

V and J are TRBV7-2 and TRBJ2-1; TRBD1 agrees at 10 bases. V shed 5 bases, J shed 4 bases, and the junction held 5 bases outside the gene matches. Germline V CDR1 and CDR2: SGHTA, FQGNSA. The CDR3 is 15 residues long. Here the CDR3 DNA reads TGTGCCAGCAGCAAGGACAGGGGGGAATACAATGAGCAGTTCTTC. It translates to CASSKDRGEYNEQFF. Full variable domain (remainder filled in from reference TRBV7-2 and TRBJ2-1): GAGVSQSPSNKVTEKGKDVELRCDPISGHTALYWYRQSLGQGLEFLIYFQGNSAPDKSGLPSDRFSAERTGGSVSTLTIQRTQQEDSAVYLCASSKDRGEYNEQFFGPGTRLTVL.

The rearrangement joins TRBV4-3 to TRBJ2-7; weak D call: TRBD2 (6 bases). The germline gives CDR1 LGHNA, CDR2 YSLEER. Trimming took 0 bases from V and 4 from J, leaving 19 bases between them. This CDR3 spans 17 amino acids. As DNA, the CDR3 is TGCGCCAGCAGCCAAGATTGGGAACGGGAGACGGGGTACGAGCAGTACTTC. Translation gives CASSQDWERETGYEQYF.

V gene TRBV7-2 combines with J gene TRBJ2-7; a possible D gene is TRBD2 (6 bases). The CDR3 covers 11 residues. V lost 5 bases to trimming and J lost 6 bases, with 8 bases between them. Germline lookup yields CDR1 SGHTA and CDR2 FQGNSA. CDR3 DNA: TGTGCCAGCAGCCTTAGCGGCGAGCAGTACTTC. Its protein product is CASSLSGEQYF.

This clone was observed many times. This sequence joins TRBV7-6 and TRBJ2-5; TRBD1 matches 9 bases. V was pared by 3 bases and J by 1 base, with 15 bases of the junction left unmatched. Germline values: CDR1 SGHVS, CDR2 FNYEAQ. The length of the CDR3 is 19 residues. This CDR3 is CASSLGTGSLQRIQETQYF. CDR3 coding DNA: TGTGCCAGCAGCTTGGGGACAGGGAGTTTGCAGAGGATCCAAGAGACCCAGTACTTC.

The chain employs TRBV7-3 and TRBJ2-2; no reliable D call. This CDR3 is 13 amino acids long. The V gene's germline CDR1 is SGHTA and CDR2 FQGTGA. V lost 5 bases and J lost 7, with 11 bases in between. The CDR3 is CASSLRHGGELFF. CDR3 bases: TGTGCCAGCAGCCTCCGACACGGCGGGGAGCTGTTTTTT. Full variable domain (outside the CDR3, taken from reference TRBV7-3 and TRBJ2-2): GAGVSQTPSNKVTEKGKYVELRCDPISGHTALYWYRQSLGQGPEFLIYFQGTGAADDSGLPNDRFFAVRPEGSVSTLKIQRTERGDSAVYLCASSLRHGGELFFGEGSRLTVL.

The CDR3 reads CASSIDPRSTDTQYF. The CDR3 DNA reads TGTGCCAGTAGTATAGATCCCAGGAGCACAGATACGCAGTATTTT. The V gene is TRBV19, the J gene TRBJ2-3; D unclear. The CDR3 contains 15 residues. V was cut by 0 bases and J by 0 bases, with 7 bases left in between. The V gene's germline CDR1 is LNHDA and CDR2 SQIVND (reference sequence).

The chain combines TRBV6-5 with TRBJ1-2, with a possible D match to TRBD1 (6 bases). V shed 6 bases and J shed 1 base, with 9 bases lying between them. Germline V gives CDR1 MNHEY, CDR2 SVGAGI. The CDR3 is 13 residues long. CDR3 bases: TGTGCCAGCAGGGGACAACTTAACTATGGCTACACCTTC. The encoded protein is CASRGQLNYGYTF.

The chain couples TRBV9 to TRBJ2-1; 11 nucleotides agree with TRBD2. CDR3 length: 15 amino acids. CDR1 is SGDLS and CDR2 is YYNGEE in the germline V gene. After removal of 0 bases from V and 10 bases from J, the junction contained 6 bases not matched to a gene. Here the CDR3 reads CASSVASGGHREQFF. In DNA form, the CDR3 reads TGTGCCAGCAGCGTAGCTAGCGGGGGGCATCGGGAGCAGTTCTTC.

J is TRBJ1-5 and V is TRBV3-1 (or the pseudogene TRBV3-2), with D possibly TRBD1 on 5 matching bases. The germline V and J ends were trimmed by 0 bases and 0 bases, with 21 bases remaining between them. The length of the CDR3 is 20 residues. Germline lookup yields CDR1 LGHDT and CDR2 YNNKEL (reference sequence). The CDR3 spells CASSQEKAKGRVDSNQPQHF. The CDR3 DNA is TGTGCCAGCAGCCAAGAAAAGGCAAAGGGGAGGGTGGATAGCAATCAGCCCCAGCATTTT.

V gene TRBV19 combines with J gene TRBJ2-2; TRBD1 is a possible D gene (7 bases). Trimming cost V 3 bases and J 7 bases, with 15 bases left between them. This CDR3 contains 15 residues. Germline V CDR1 and CDR2: LNHDA, SQIVND (reference sequence). The CDR3 DNA sequence: TGTGCCAGTAGTATGACGACAGGGAGGCACGGGGAGCTGTTTTTT. It specifies CASSMTTGRHGELFF.

The rearrangement joins TRBV19 to TRBJ2-2; TRBD2 is a possible D gene (6 bases). The CDR3 has 16 amino acids. From germline, CDR1 is LNHDA and CDR2 SQIVND (reference sequence). The V and J ends lost 3 bases and 7 bases respectively, with 18 bases between them. In nucleotides, the CDR3 is TGTGCCAGTAGTATCAAGGGGTCCGGGGGTAGCGGGGAGCTGTTTTTT. Amino acids: CASSIKGSGGSGELFF.

This clone was seen more than once but under ten times. V usage is TRBV6-5 and J usage is TRBJ1-6; D may be TRBD1 (6 bases). Trimming shortened V by 0 bases and J by 10 bases, and 13 bases separated the two germline ends. Germline assignment: CDR1 MNHEY and CDR2 SVGAGI. The CDR3 runs 15 residues. Here the CDR3 DNA reads TGTGCCAGCAGTTACTCGATCCAGGGGAGCTCACCCCTCCACTTT. Protein product: CASSYSIQGSSPLHF.

This clone is a singleton in its sample. The chain uses TRBV7-9 and TRBJ2-7, with 10 bases identical to TRBD2. Germline CDR1 reads SEHNR; CDR2 reads FQNEAQ (reference sequence). V trimming: 4 bases; J trimming: 3 bases; junction bases outside the gene matches: 6. CDR3 length equals 15 residues. The chain's CDR3 is CASSSTSGDIYEQYF. Written as DNA, the CDR3 is TGTGCCAGCAGCTCCACTAGCGGGGATATCTACGAGCAGTACTTC.

The chain is built from TRBV2 and TRBJ2-1; 10 bases are a match to TRBD1. Trimming removed 4 bases from V and 8 bases from J; junction bases left unmatched: 8. Germline lookup yields CDR1 SNHLY and CDR2 FYNNEI. This CDR3 spans 15 amino acids. The CDR3 protein is CASSGSGTGADEQFF. CDR3 in DNA: TGTGCCAGCAGTGGCTCCGGGACAGGGGCGGATGAGCAGTTCTTC.